This TCR beta chain derives from a study of vaccination effects on CD4 cells after COVID-19. Data came from immunoSEQ multiplex PCR; TCRdb stores just in-frame clones and leaves some out. The sample holds about 66,000 clones, around 85% seen once. About this clone itself: The antigen is unknown.

Germline loops: CDR1 LGHDT, CDR2 YNNKEL (reference sequence). Between the trimmed V and J ends, which lost 4 bases and 5 bases, there was a span of 19 bases. This CDR3 comprises 16 residues. Culturing for around ten days preceded CD4+ T cell isolation. Each person got two doses of an mRNA SARS-CoV-2 vaccine, BNT162b2 or mRNA-1273. This specimen consisted of CD4+ T cells from PBMCs cultured without peptide, obtained after COVID-19 vaccination. The sequence came from a human donor who received a COVID-19 vaccine. The chain carries TRBV3-1 (or the pseudogene TRBV3-2) and TRBJ2-3; D may be TRBD1 (6 bases). The CDR3 region is CASSPMGASGEDTQYF. CDR3 nucleotide sequence: TGTGCCAGCAGCCCGATGGGGGCCTCTGGGGAAGATACGCAGTATTTT.